This is a list of T cell receptor beta chains from one sample in a study of OX40 agonist ivuxolimab in advanced cancers. The table came from immunoSEQ multiplex PCR; TCRdb's copy has only in-frame clones and leaves some out. The table shows around 69,000 clones, with about 86% occurring only once. The input for sequencing was CD4+ or CD8+ T cells sorted from blood, taken in a trial of the OX40 agonist ivuxolimab. Receptors were obtained from an adult with an advanced solid tumor such as melanoma, head and neck, liver or kidney cancer. Each CDR3 is given with its conserved first and last residue. The D gene is left open where the match is weak. The size field is filled for only some rows; it gives once, few, many or a size class.

d_gene	abundance	v_gene	len	j_gene	CDR3nt	CDR3aa
TRBD1	-	TRBV7-3	14	TRBJ1-6	TGTGCCAGCAGCCGCGGACAGGGGAATTCACCCCTCCACTTT	CASSRGQGNSPLHF
-	-	TRBV6-1	15	TRBJ2-5	TGTGCCAGCAGATCTAGGGGTACTAGTCAAGCGACCCAGTACTTC	CASRSRGTSQATQYF
-	-	TRBV19	12	TRBJ1-5	TGTGCCAGTAGTGTGACGAACCAGCCCCAGCATTTT	CASSVTNQPQHF
TRBD2	-	TRBV7-8	17	TRBJ2-6	TGTGCCAGCAGCTTAGTGCGGGGGGACTCTGGGGCCAACGTCCTGACTTTC	CASSLVRGDSGANVLTF
TRBD1	-	TRBV9	17	TRBJ2-2	TGTGCCAGCAGCGCAGCCGTGGGACAGGGGATAATCGGGGAGCTGTTTTTT	CASSAAVGQGIIGELFF
-	-	TRBV4-1	14	TRBJ2-5	TGCGCCAGCAGCCAAGGAACGAGGCGGGAGACCCAGTACTTC	CASSQGTRRETQYF
-	-	TRBV7-9	12	TRBJ2-7	TGTGCCAGCAGCTTAGACCCCTACGAGCAGTACTTC	CASSLDPYEQYF
-	-	TRBV28	12	TRBJ2-7	TGTGCCAGCACCTCAAGTTCCTACGAGCAGTACTTC	CASTSSSYEQYF
-	-	TRBV7-6	13	TRBJ1-1	TGTGCCAGCAGCCAAATCTTCTACACTGAAGCTTTCTTT	CASSQIFYTEAFF
-	few	TRBV28	13	TRBJ1-1	TGTGCCAGCAAATTAGAGGGTAACACTGAAGCTTTCTTT	CASKLEGNTEAFF
TRBD1	-	TRBV6-1	17	TRBJ2-5	TGTGCCAGCAGTGTGTTCCGGGACAGGGTATTTAAAGAGACCCAGTACTTC	CASSVFRDRVFKETQYF
-	-	TRBV4-1	14	TRBJ1-1	TGCGCCAGCACCCGGGGAAGAGGGAGCACTGAAGCTTTCTTT	CASTRGRGSTEAFF
TRBD1	-	TRBV10-3	15	TRBJ1-3	TGTGCCATCAGCCTGGGACAGGAGACTGGAAACACCATATATTTT	CAISLGQETGNTIYF
-	-	TRBV10-2	14	TRBJ1-6	TGCGCCAGCGCTGAGTCCCCCGGGGATTCACCCCTCCACTTT	CASAESPGDSPLHF
TRBD1	-	TRBV18	15	TRBJ2-7	TGTGCCAGCTCACCACCTGGACAGGGCGACTACGAGCAGTACTTC	CASSPPGQGDYEQYF